These 8 T cell receptor beta chains were all obtained from the same sample, sequenced in a study of blood T cells in healthy people across ages. PCR was performed a second time for roughly 7 to 12 cycles using a sample-barcoded 5' primer and a J-beta primer mix. TCRdb ran MiXCR on the 5' RACE reads and lists one entry per CDR3 protein. This sample carries just under 750,000 distinct CDR3 sequences, 22% of them seen once, and the ten largest clones take less than 25%. The sequencing sample was made of blood. The receptors here all came from a man between 65 and 85 years old in good health.

The chain joins TRBV20-1 to TRBJ2-3, with D perhaps being TRBD1 or TRBD2 (5 bases each). Between the trimmed V and J ends, which lost 0 bases and 5 bases, there was a span of 15 bases. This CDR3 contains 15 residues. Germline CDR1 reads DFQATT; CDR2 reads SNEGSKA (reference sequence). In nucleotides, the CDR3 is TGCAGTGCTAGAGATGGGGCACTAGTCGGAGATACGCAGTATTTT. This codes for CSARDGALVGDTQYF.

This clonotype was seen a handful of times. This chain joins TRBV27 and TRBJ2-3, with unresolved D. The CDR3 is made up of 15 amino acids. Trimming took off 0 bases at V and 3 bases at J, with 10 bases between the two ends. From germline, CDR1 is MNHEY and CDR2 SMNVEV (reference sequence). The CDR3 is CASSLSAPGTDTQYF. The CDR3 region has the DNA TGTGCCAGCAGTTTATCCGCCCCCGGAACAGATACGCAGTATTTT.

The V and J genes are TRBV12-3 or TRBV12-4 and TRBJ2-1; D gene unclear. The CDR3 totals 16 residues. V lost 1 base and J 4 bases, leaving 14 bases between the germline ends. Here the CDR3 DNA reads TGTGCCAGCAGTTTAGACTGGCCAGGAAGTTACAATGAGCAGTTCTTC. This codes for CASSLDWPGSYNEQFF.

This chain links TRBV29-1 with TRBJ1-1, with 7 bases that match TRBD1. CDR3 length equals 11 residues. Germline V gene data show CDR1 as SQVTM and CDR2 as ANQGSEA. J was trimmed by 6 bases and V by 7 bases; bases with no gene match: 5. CDR3 sequence (DNA): TGCAGCGGTAGGACAGGCCCTGAAGCTTTCTTT. Its protein is CSGRTGPEAFF.

This clonotype appeared a single time. The chain combines TRBV14 with TRBJ1-1; D might be TRBD1 (5 bases). The length of the CDR3 is 15 residues. Trimming took 1 base from V and 3 from J, leaving 12 bases between them. Germline V lookup: CDR1 SGHDN, CDR2 FVKESK. The CDR3 DNA is TGTGCCAGCAGCCAAGCGGGGGGTAGTTACACTGAAGCTTTCTTT. Translating gives CASSQAGGSYTEAFF.

This clonotype was detected a few times. One end of the junction does not line up with germline, which may come from a read error. In DNA, the CDR3 is TGTGCCGGCAATCTACAAGGGAATGGAAGAGGAAACGCCATATATTTT. As protein: CAGNLQGNGRGNAIYF. The gene calls are TRBV12-3 or TRBV12-4 and TRBJ1-3; D not certain. This CDR3 spans 16 amino acids.

This chain joins TRBV7-3 and TRBJ2-1, with D perhaps matching TRBD2 (6 bases). V lost 3 bases, J lost 3 bases, and 12 bases lay in between. The CDR3 has 15 amino acids. CDR1 and CDR2 from the germline V gene are SGHTA and FQGTGA. CDR3 in amino acids: CASSFGSGVYNEQFF. The CDR3 nucleotides read TGTGCCAGCAGCTTCGGTAGCGGAGTCTACAATGAGCAGTTCTTC.

This rearrangement joins TRBV7-9 to TRBJ2-6, with D possibly called TRBD1 or TRBD2 (5 bases each). The CDR3 runs to 15 residues. Trimming pared 5 bases from V and 2 bases from J, leaving 10 bases between. Germline V lookup: CDR1 SEHNR, CDR2 FQNEAQ (reference sequence). CDR3 nucleotides: TGTGCCAGCAGCCTGGGACCACCTGGGGCCAACGTCCTGACTTTC. It codes for CASSLGPPGANVLTF.